Presented here are 26 T cell receptor beta chains from one specimen sequenced in a study of cytomegalovirus exposure and HLA in healthy donors. With 60 Vbeta and 13 Jbeta primers, the PCR was carried out. The data were produced by immunoSEQ multiplex PCR, yet TCRdb's version contains in-frame clones alone and is incomplete. The data show 170,000 or so clones, about 80% seen once. Specimen: PBMCs. These receptor sequences come from a woman aged 35 to 49 in good health and CMV-seronegative.

The chain joins TRBV7-9 to TRBJ1-6, with D perhaps TRBD1 (5 bases). The CDR3 totals 14 residues. Trimming removed 2 bases from V and 10 bases from J, with 12 bases in between. CDR1 is SEHNR, CDR2 FQNEAQ, per germline (reference sequence). This CDR3 is CASSLRAGQSPLHF. CDR3 bases: TGTGCCAGCAGCTTAAGAGCAGGGCAATCACCCCTCCACTTT.

The J gene is TRBJ1-6, the V gene TRBV30; tentatively, D is TRBD1 (5 bases). Trimming pared 2 bases from V and 6 bases from J, leaving 11 bases between. This CDR3 is built from 14 residues. The germline V gene encodes CDR1 GTSNPN and CDR2 SVGIG (reference sequence). In DNA form, the CDR3 reads TGTGCCTGGAGTTTTGACAGCTTTAATTCACCCCTCCACTTT. Translation: CAWSFDSFNSPLHF.

The chain recombines TRBV2 with TRBJ1-5, with 12 positions matching TRBD1. Germline CDR1 and CDR2: SNHLY and FYNNEI. The CDR3 contains 17 residues. After removal of 4 bases from V and 4 bases from J, the junction contained 8 bases not matched to a gene. CDR3 DNA: TGTGCCAGCAGTGTTCCCCTGGGACAGGGGGCGAATCAGCCCCAGCATTTT. Its translation is CASSVPLGQGANQPQHF. Looking up the rest from reference TRBV2 and TRBJ1-5 gives the full variable domain: EPEVTQTPSHQVTQMGQEVILRCVPISNHLYFYWYRQILGQKVEFLVSFYNNEISEKSEIFDDQFSVERPDGSNFTLKIRSTKLEDSAMYFCASSVPLGQGANQPQHFGDGTRLSIL.

This chain connects TRBV7-9 to TRBJ2-3; D may be TRBD2 (6 bases). Germline V lookup: CDR1 SEHNR, CDR2 FQNEAQ (reference sequence). The CDR3 extends over 14 amino acids. Trimming cost V 4 bases and J 0 bases, with 8 bases left between them. CDR3 amino acids: CASSWGDSTDTQYF. CDR3 nucleotide sequence: TGTGCCAGCAGCTGGGGGGACAGCACAGATACGCAGTATTTT.

This sequence joins TRBV6-5 and TRBJ1-2; D possibly corresponds to TRBD1 (6 bases). The CDR3 spans 15 residues. V lost 3 bases and J lost 5, with 16 bases in between. Germline loops: CDR1 MNHEY, CDR2 SVGAGI. This CDR3 reads CASSYTVGGTYGYTF. The CDR3 DNA reads TGTGCCAGCAGTTATACTGTCGGGGGGACATATGGCTACACCTTC.

The chain is built from TRBV27 and TRBJ1-6; 7 nucleotides agree with TRBD1. V gave up 10 bases and J gave up 0 bases; unmatched junction bases: 6. The CDR3 has 15 residues. CDR1 MNHEY and CDR2 SMNVEV come from the germline V gene (reference sequence). CDR3 in DNA: TGTGCCACCTCGGACAGGAGCTCCTATAATTCACCCCTCCACTTT. Its translation: CATSDRSSYNSPLHF.

V is TRBV5-4 and J is TRBJ2-1, with 8 bases lining up with TRBD1. In germline, CDR1 is SGHNT, CDR2 YYREEE (reference sequence). The CDR3 is 16 residues long. The trim removed 1 base at V and 9 bases at J, leaving 12 bases unmatched. The CDR3 nucleotides are TGTGCCAGCAGCTTGTATATCCAGGGGGCGTTGGGTGAGCAGTTCTTC. It translates to CASSLYIQGALGEQFF.

This chain links TRBV5-1 with TRBJ1-2; TRBD1 agrees at 9 bases. Trimming took 0 bases from V and 8 from J; bases not matched to a gene: 2. Germline V lookup: CDR1 SGHRS, CDR2 YFSETQ. The CDR3 contains 13 residues. CDR3 protein: CASSLETGGGYTF. The CDR3 DNA sequence: TGCGCCAGCAGCTTGGAGACAGGGGGAGGCTACACCTTC.

This chain uses TRBV4-1 with TRBJ1-2, with a weak D call TRBD1 (5 bases). Germline CDR1 and CDR2: MGHRA and YSYEKL. The V end was cut by 1 base, the J end by 3 bases, with 12 bases between. The CDR3 spans 15 residues. The CDR3 region has the DNA TGCGCCAGCAGCCAAGTGGCTCCGGGGGACTATGGCTACACCTTC. This codes for CASSQVAPGDYGYTF.

This sequence joins TRBV19 and TRBJ1-1; 7 positions match TRBD1. The germline gives CDR1 LNHDA, CDR2 SQIVND (reference sequence). V was pared by 4 bases and J by 0 bases, with 8 bases of the junction left unmatched. The CDR3 runs to 16 residues. Here the CDR3 DNA reads TGTGCCAGTAGTACCAGAGGGGGCAAAGTGAACACTGAAGCTTTCTTT. It translates to CASSTRGGKVNTEAFF.

This chain uses TRBV7-8 with TRBJ1-5; no clear D gene. Per the germline V gene, CDR1 is SGHVS and CDR2 is FQNEAQ. The V end was cut by 5 bases, the J end by 2 bases, with 13 bases between. This CDR3 spans 15 amino acids. The CDR3 sequence is CASSRDTVGNQPQHF. The DNA of the CDR3 is TGTGCCAGCAGCCGAGACACCGTCGGCAATCAGCCCCAGCATTTT.

V is TRBV9 and J is TRBJ1-1; D not resolved. V was pared by 0 bases and J by 6 bases, with 12 bases between. Per germline, CDR1 SGDLS and CDR2 YYNGEE. CDR3 length equals 14 residues. In nucleotides, the CDR3 is TGTGCCAGCAGCGTAGGGGCGTCAGGCGCTGAAGCTTTCTTT. Protein: CASSVGASGAEAFF.

The chain employs TRBV28 and TRBJ1-5; D gene unclear. This CDR3 contains 13 residues. Germline V lookup: CDR1 MDHEN, CDR2 SYDVKM. V lost 1 base and J lost 7, with 8 bases in between. The CDR3 DNA reads TGTGCCAGCAGTTTATCGGGTGGACAGCCCCAGCATTTT. Translation: CASSLSGGQPQHF.

The chain has TRBV4-2 and TRBJ2-5, with 8 bases aligning to TRBD2. Trimming at V came to 2 bases and at J to 2 bases, leaving 1 base not matched to a gene. This CDR3 has 14 residues. Per the germline V gene, CDR1 is LGHNA and CDR2 is YNFKEQ. The CDR3 sequence is CASSQSSGQETQYF. CDR3 nucleotide sequence: TGTGCCAGCAGCCAATCTAGCGGGCAAGAGACCCAGTACTTC.

V and J are TRBV6-5 and TRBJ2-3; possibly TRBD2 for D (6 bases). V was trimmed by 4 bases and J by 1 base, leaving 12 bases between them. The CDR3 runs 15 residues. Per the germline V gene, CDR1 is MNHEY and CDR2 is SVGAGI. Written as DNA, the CDR3 is TGTGCCAGCAGTTTGGGGGACTGGGGCACAGATACGCAGTATTTT. Translation: CASSLGDWGTDTQYF.

The chain links TRBV19 to TRBJ1-5; TRBD1 might be the D (5 bases). V dropped 1 base and J dropped 11 bases, with 12 bases sitting between them. The CDR3 covers 13 residues. The germline V gene encodes CDR1 LNHDA and CDR2 SQIVND (reference sequence). CDR3 region: CASSIALGEAQHF. DNA for the CDR3: TGTGCCAGTAGTATAGCCCTAGGGGAAGCCCAGCATTTT.

V and J are TRBV13 and TRBJ2-7; 10 positions match TRBD1. CDR3 length: 14 amino acids. After removal of 4 bases from V and 2 bases from J, the junction contained 2 bases not matched to a gene. Germline loops: CDR1 PRHDT, CDR2 FYEKMQ (reference sequence). This CDR3 reads CASSSGTGAYEQYF. As DNA, the CDR3 is TGTGCCAGCAGCTCCGGGACAGGGGCCTACGAGCAGTACTTC.

The CDR3 loop reads CASRQVRDTGELFF. The CDR3 bases are TGCGCCAGCCGACAGGTCAGGGACACCGGGGAGCTGTTTTTT. This chain joins TRBV10-2 and TRBJ2-2; D possibly corresponds to TRBD1 (6 bases). The CDR3 covers 14 residues. V was trimmed by 8 bases and J by 3 bases, leaving 13 bases between them. Germline-derived CDR1 and CDR2 are WSHSY and SAAADI.

The chain has TRBV5-1 and TRBJ2-5, with D perhaps TRBD2 (6 bases). CDR1 SGHRS and CDR2 YFSETQ come from the germline V gene. CDR3 size: 16 residues. The V gene lost 4 bases and the J gene lost 1 base, with 17 bases spanning the gap. The CDR3 nucleotides are TGCGCCAGCAGCCACGCCGTGGGTAGCGGCCAAGAGACCCAGTACTTC. Translating it yields CASSHAVGSGQETQYF.

This clone was seen ten or more times. Relative to the germline gene, one junction end is altered; a read error may explain this. The chain recombines TRBV7-7 with TRBJ2-7, with 7 nucleotides matching TRBD2. Germline assignment: CDR1 SSHAT and CDR2 FNYEAQ (reference sequence). The CDR3 length is 14 residues. This CDR3 is CASSLEVTGGEQYF. DNA of the CDR3: TGTGCTAGCAGCTTAGAGGTTACGGGGGGAGAGCAGTACTTC.

The V gene is TRBV10-3, the J gene TRBJ2-3; TRBD1 matches at 10 bases. Trimming cost V 7 bases and J 5 bases; bases outside gene matches: 9. CDR3 size: 15 residues. Germline V gene data show CDR1 as ENHRY and CDR2 as SYGVKD. In DNA form, the CDR3 reads TGTGCCATCACCGTCCGACAGGGGGCTGGAGATACGCAGTATTTT. Its protein is CAITVRQGAGDTQYF.

V gene TRBV11-2 combines with J gene TRBJ2-5; TRBD2 might be the D (5 bases). The CDR3 is 14 residues long. CDR1 is SGHAT, CDR2 FQNNGV, per germline. V lost 3 bases, J lost 4 bases, and 12 bases lay in between. CDR3 loop: CASSFGLAGETQYF. The CDR3 bases are TGTGCCAGCAGCTTTGGACTCGCGGGAGAGACCCAGTACTTC.

Note on this clone: The junction departs from germline at one end; a sequencing error may be responsible. The V and J genes are TRBV7-9 and TRBJ1-1; TRBD1 agrees at 7 bases. CDR1 is SEHNR, CDR2 FQNEAQ, per germline (reference sequence). The CDR3 has 14 amino acids. The chain's CDR3 is CSSSLQGKNTEAFF. In nucleotides, the CDR3 is TGTTCCAGCAGCCTACAGGGGAAGAACACTGAAGCTTTCTTT.

As for this clone: Distinct nucleotide sequences in the sample also encode this CDR3. The chain links TRBV5-1 to TRBJ2-3; D is undetermined. Deletions cut 4 bases from V and 6 bases from J, with 6 bases between. This CDR3 is 11 amino acids long. Looked up from germline, CDR1 is SGHRS and CDR2 is YFSETQ. The CDR3 here is CASSTRDTQYF. For the CDR3, the DNA is TGCGCCAGCAGCACCAGGGATACGCAGTATTTT. Looking up the rest from reference TRBV5-1 and TRBJ2-3 gives the full variable domain: KAGVTQTPRYLIKTRGQQVTLSCSPISGHRSVSWYQQTPGQGLQFLFEYFSETQRNKGNFPGRFSGRQFSNSRSEMNVSTLELGDSALYLCASSTRDTQYFGPGTRLTVL.

This clone was seen a handful of times. The CDR3 loop is CASSDTGVDTQYF. DNA for the CDR3: TGTGCCAGCAGCGATACAGGGGTCGATACGCAGTATTTT. The rearrangement links TRBV7-8 to TRBJ2-3; the match to TRBD1 covers 7 bases. The length of the CDR3 is 13 residues. V was pared by 5 bases and J by 6 bases, with 5 bases of the junction left unmatched. The germline CDR1 and CDR2 sequences are SGHVS and FQNEAQ.

V gene TRBV19 combines with J gene TRBJ1-3, with D unresolved. CDR3 length equals 13 residues. Between the trimmed V and J ends, which lost 7 bases and 2 bases, there was a span of 9 bases. Looked up from germline, CDR1 is LNHDA and CDR2 is SQIVND (reference sequence). CDR3 DNA sequence: TGTGCCAGTACCCCACGAGCTGGAAACACCATATATTTT. Protein product: CASTPRAGNTIYF.